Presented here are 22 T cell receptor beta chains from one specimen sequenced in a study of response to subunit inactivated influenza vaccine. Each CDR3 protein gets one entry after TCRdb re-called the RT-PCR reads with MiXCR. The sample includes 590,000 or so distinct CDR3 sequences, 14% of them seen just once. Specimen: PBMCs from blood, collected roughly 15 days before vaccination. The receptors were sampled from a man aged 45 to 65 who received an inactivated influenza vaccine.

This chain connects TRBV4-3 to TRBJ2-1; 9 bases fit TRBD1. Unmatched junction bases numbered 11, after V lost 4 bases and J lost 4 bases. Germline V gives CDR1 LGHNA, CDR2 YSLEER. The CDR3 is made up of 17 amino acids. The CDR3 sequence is CASSLTPGQGLYNEQFF. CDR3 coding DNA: TGCGCCAGCAGCCTAACACCCGGACAGGGGTTATACAATGAGCAGTTCTTC.

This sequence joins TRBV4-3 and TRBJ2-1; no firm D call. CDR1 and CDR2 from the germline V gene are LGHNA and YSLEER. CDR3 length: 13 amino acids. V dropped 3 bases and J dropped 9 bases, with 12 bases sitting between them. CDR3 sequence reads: CASSQGLDSEQFF. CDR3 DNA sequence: TGCGCCAGCAGCCAGGGCCTGGATTCTGAGCAGTTCTTC.

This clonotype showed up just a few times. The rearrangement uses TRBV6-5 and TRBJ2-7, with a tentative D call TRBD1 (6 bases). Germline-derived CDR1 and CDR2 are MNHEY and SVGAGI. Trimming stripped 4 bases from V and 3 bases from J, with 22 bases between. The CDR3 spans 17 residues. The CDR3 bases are TGTGCCAGCAGTTCACTGGGGACACCCGAGGCCATCTACGAGCAGTACTTC. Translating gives CASSSLGTPEAIYEQYF.

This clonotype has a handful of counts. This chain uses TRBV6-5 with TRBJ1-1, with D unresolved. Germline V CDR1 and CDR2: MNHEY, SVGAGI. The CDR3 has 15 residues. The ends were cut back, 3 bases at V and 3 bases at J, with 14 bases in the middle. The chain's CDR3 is CASSYIRFGDTEAFF. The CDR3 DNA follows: TGTGCCAGCAGTTATATAAGGTTTGGGGACACTGAAGCTTTCTTT.

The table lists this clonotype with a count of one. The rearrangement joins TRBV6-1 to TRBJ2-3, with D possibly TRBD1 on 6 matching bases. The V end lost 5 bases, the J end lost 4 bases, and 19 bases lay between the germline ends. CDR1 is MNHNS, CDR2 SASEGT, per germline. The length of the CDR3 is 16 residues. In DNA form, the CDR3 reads TGTGCCAGCAGTCCGACTGGGGGCGGCTTCTCAGATACGCAGTATTTT. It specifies CASSPTGGGFSDTQYF.

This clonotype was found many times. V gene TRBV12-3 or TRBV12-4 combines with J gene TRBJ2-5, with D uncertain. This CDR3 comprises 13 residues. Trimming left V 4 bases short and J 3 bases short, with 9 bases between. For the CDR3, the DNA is TGTGCCAGCAGTTCTGGCCAGAAAGAGACCCAGTACTTC. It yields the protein CASSSGQKETQYF.

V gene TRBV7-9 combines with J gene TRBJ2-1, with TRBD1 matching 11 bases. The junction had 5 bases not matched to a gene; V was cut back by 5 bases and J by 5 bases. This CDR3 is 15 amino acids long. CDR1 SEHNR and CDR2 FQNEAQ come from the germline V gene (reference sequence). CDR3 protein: CASSIGQGADNEQFF. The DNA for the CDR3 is TGTGCCAGCAGCATAGGACAGGGGGCGGACAATGAGCAGTTCTTC.

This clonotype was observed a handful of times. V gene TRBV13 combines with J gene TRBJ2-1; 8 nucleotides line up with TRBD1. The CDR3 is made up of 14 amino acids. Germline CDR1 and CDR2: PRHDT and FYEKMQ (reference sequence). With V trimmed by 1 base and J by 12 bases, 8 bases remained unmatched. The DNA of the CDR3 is TGTGCCAGCAGCTTAGTCGGGACAGGAAGGGGGCAGTTCTTC. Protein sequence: CASSLVGTGRGQFF.

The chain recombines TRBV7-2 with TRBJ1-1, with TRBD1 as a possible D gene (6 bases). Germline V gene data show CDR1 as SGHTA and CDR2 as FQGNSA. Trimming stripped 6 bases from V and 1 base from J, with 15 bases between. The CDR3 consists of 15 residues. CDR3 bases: TGTGCCAGCAGTATCGACAGGACCTGGAACACTGAAGCTTTCTTT. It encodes CASSIDRTWNTEAFF.

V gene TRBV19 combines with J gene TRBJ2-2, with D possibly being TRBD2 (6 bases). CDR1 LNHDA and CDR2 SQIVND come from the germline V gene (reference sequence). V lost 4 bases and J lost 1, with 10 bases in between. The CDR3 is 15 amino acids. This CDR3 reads CASSKRGLNTGELFF. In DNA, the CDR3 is TGTGCCAGTAGTAAGAGGGGACTGAACACCGGGGAGCTGTTTTTT.

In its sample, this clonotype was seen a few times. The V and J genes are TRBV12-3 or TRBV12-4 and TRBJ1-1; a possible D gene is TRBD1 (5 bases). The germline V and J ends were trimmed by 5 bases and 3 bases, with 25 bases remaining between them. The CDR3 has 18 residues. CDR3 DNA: TGTGCCAGCAGTCCCCCGCCAGGGCTGAAAGAGGGCTACACTGAAGCTTTCTTT. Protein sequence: CASSPPPGLKEGYTEAFF.

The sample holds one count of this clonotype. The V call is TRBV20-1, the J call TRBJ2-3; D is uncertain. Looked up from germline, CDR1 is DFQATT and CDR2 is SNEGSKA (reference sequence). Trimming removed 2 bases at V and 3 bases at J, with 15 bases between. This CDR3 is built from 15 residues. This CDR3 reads CSARHGSSFTDTQYF. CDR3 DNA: TGCAGTGCTAGACACGGTTCCTCATTTACAGATACGCAGTATTTT.

DNA for the CDR3: TGTGCCAGCAGCCGGACTAGCGGGGGGCAAGATACGCAGTATTTT. Translated, it gives CASSRTSGGQDTQYF. The chain employs TRBV7-9 and TRBJ2-3; 14 bases line up with TRBD2. V was clipped by 5 bases and J by 5 bases; unmatched bases: 3. From germline, CDR1 is SEHNR and CDR2 FQNEAQ (reference sequence). The CDR3 sequence is 15 residues long.

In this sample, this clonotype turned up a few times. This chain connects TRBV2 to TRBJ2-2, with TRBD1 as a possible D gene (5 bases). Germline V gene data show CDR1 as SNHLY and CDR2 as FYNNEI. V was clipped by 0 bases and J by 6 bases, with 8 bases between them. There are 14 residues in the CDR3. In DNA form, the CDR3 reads TGTGCCAGCAGTGAAGCGCAAGGGGCCGGGGAGCTGTTTTTT. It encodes CASSEAQGAGELFF.

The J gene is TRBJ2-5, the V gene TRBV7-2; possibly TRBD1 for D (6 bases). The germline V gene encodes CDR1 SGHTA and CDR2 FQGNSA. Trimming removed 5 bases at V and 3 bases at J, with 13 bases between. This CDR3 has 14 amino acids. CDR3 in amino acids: CASSRRDRKETQYF. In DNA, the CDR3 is TGTGCCAGCAGCCGTAGAGACAGGAAAGAGACCCAGTACTTC.

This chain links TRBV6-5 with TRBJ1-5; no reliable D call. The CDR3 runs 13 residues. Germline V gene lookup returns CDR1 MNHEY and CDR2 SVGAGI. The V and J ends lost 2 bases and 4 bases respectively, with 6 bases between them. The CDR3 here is CASSYRENQPQHF. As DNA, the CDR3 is TGTGCCAGCAGTTACAGGGAAAATCAGCCCCAGCATTTT.

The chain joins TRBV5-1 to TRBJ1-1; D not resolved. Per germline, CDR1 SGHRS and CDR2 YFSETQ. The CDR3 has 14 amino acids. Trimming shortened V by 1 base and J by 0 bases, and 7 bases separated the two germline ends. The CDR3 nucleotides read TGCGCCAGCAGCTTGAACGGGTTGAACACTGAAGCTTTCTTT. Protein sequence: CASSLNGLNTEAFF.

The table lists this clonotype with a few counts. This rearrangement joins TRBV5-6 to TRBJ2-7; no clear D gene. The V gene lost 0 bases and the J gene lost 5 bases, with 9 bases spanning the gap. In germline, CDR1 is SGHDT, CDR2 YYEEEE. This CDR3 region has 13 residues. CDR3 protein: CASSLGRNHEQYF. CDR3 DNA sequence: TGTGCCAGCAGCTTGGGCAGGAACCACGAGCAGTACTTC. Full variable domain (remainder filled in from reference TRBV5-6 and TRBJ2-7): DAGVTQSPTHLIKTRGQQVTLRCSPKSGHDTVSWYQQALGQGPQFIFQYYEEEERQRGNFPDRFSGHQFPNYSSELNVNALLLGDSALYLCASSLGRNHEQYFGPGTRLTVT.

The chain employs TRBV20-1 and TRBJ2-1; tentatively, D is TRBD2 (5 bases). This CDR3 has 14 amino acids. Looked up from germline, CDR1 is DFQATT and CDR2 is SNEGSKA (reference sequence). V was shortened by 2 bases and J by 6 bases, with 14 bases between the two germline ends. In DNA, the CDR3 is TGCAGTGCTAGAATTTCGACGAGGGCCAATGAGCAGTTCTTC. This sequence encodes CSARISTRANEQFF.

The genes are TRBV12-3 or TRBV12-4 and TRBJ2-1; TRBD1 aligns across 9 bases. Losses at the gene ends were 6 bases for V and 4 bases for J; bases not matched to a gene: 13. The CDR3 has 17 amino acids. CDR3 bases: TGTGCCAGCAGCCCGAAAATCGGGACAGGGAAATACAATGAGCAGTTCTTC. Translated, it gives CASSPKIGTGKYNEQFF.

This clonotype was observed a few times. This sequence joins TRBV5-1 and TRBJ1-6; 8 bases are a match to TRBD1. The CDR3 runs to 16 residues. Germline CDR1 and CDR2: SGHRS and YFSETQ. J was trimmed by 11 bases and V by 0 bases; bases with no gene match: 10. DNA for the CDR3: TGCGCCAGCAGCTTGGACGGTGAGACAGGGGTGGCACCCCTCCACTTT. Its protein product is CASSLDGETGVAPLHF.

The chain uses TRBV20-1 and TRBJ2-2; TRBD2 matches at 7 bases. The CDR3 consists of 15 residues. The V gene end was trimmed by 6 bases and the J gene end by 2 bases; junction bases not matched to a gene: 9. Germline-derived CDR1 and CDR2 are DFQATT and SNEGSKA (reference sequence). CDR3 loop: CSARDYLFNTGELFF. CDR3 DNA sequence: TGCAGTGCCAGGGACTACCTTTTCAACACCGGGGAGCTGTTTTTT.